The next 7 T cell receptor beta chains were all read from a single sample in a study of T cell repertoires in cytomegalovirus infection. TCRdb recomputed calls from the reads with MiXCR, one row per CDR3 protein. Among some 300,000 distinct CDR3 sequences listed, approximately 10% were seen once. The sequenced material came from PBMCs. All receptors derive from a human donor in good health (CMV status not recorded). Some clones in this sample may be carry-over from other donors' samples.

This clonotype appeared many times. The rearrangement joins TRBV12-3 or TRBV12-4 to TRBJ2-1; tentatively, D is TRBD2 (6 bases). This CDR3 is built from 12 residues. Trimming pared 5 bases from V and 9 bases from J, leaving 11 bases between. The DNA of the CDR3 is TGTGCCAGCAGTCCAGGGACTTTTGAGCAGTTCTTC. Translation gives CASSPGTFEQFF.

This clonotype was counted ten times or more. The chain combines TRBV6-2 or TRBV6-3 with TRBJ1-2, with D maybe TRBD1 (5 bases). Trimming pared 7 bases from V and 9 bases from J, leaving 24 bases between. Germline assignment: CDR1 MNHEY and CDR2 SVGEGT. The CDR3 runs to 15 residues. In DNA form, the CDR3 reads TGTGCCAGCACCCTCGGAAGGTCCAGGGTTCACAGCTACACCTTC. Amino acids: CASTLGRSRVHSYTF.

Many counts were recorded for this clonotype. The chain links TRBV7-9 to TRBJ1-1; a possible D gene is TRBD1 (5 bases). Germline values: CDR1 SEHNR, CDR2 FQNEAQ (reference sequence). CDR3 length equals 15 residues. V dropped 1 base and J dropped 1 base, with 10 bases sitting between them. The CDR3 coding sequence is TGTGCCAGCAGCTTAGTGGGCAGGGAGAACACTGAAGCTTTCTTT. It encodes CASSLVGRENTEAFF.

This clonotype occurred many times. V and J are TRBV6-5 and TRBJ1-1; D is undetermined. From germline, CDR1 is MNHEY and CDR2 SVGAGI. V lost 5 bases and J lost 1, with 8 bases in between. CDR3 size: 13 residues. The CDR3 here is CASSQTRNTEAFF. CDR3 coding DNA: TGTGCCAGCAGTCAGACAAGGAACACTGAAGCTTTCTTT.

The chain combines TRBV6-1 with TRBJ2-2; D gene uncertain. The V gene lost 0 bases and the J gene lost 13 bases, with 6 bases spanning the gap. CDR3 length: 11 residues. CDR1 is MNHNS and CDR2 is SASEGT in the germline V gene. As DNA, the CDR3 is TGTGCCAGCAGTGAAGCGGTGGGGCTGTTTTTT. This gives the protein CASSEAVGLFF.

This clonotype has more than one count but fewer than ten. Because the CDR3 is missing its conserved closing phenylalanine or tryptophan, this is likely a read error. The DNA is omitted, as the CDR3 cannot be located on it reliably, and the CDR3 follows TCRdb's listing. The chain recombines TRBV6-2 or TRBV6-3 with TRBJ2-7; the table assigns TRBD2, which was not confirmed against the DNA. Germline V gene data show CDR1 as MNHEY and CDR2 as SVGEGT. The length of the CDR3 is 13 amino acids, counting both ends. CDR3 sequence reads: CASSYGLAGAPMI.

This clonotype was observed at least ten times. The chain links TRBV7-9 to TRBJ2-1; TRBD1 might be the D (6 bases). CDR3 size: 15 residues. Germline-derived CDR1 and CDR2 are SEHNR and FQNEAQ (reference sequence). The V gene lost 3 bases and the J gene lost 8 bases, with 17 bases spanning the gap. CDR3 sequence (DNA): TGTGCCAGCAGCTTTTTGTCAGGGGCAACGGATGAGCAGTTCTTC. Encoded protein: CASSFLSGATDEQFF.